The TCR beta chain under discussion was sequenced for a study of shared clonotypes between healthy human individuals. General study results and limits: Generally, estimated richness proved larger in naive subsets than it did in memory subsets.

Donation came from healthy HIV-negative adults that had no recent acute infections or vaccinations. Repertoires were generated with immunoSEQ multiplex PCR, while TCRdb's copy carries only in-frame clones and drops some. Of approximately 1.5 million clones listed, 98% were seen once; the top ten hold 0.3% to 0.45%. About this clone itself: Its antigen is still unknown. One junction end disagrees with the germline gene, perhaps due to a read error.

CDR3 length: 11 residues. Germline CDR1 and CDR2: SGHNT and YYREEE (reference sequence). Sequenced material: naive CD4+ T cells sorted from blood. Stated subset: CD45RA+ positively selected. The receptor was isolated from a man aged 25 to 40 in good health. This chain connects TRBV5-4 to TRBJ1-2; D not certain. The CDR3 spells CASSLAGQIYF. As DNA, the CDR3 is TGTGCCAGCAGCTTGGCCGGGCAGATATACTTC.